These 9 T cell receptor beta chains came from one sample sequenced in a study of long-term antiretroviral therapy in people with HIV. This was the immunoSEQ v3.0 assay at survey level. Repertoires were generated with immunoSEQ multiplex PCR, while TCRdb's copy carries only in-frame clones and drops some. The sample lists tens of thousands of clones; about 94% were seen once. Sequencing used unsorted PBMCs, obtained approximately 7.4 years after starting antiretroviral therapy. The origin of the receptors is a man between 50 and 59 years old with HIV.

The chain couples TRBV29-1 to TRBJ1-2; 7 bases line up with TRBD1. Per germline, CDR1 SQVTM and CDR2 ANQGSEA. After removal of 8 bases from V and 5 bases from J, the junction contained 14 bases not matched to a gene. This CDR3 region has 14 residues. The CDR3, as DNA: TGCAGCCCCAGACAGGGATGGATTGGGTATGGCTACACCTTC. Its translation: CSPRQGWIGYGYTF.

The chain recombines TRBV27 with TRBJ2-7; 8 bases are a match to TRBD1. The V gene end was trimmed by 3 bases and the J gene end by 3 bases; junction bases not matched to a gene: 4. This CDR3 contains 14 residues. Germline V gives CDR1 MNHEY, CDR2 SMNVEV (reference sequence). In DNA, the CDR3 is TGTGCCAGCAGTTTTACTGACAGGGGCTACGAGCAGTACTTC. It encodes CASSFTDRGYEQYF.

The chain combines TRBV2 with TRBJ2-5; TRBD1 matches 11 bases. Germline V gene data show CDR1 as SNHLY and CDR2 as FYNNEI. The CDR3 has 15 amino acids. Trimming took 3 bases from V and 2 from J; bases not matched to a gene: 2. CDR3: CASSDGDRGQETQYF. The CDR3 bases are TGTGCCAGCAGTGATGGGGACAGGGGGCAAGAGACCCAGTACTTC.

The CDR3 spells CASEDRPSYGYTF. The DNA of the CDR3 is TGTGCTTCGGAGGACCGCCCTAGCTATGGCTACACCTTC. The chain joins TRBV6-1 to TRBJ1-2; D not certain. CDR3 length: 13 residues. From germline, CDR1 is MNHNS and CDR2 SASEGT.

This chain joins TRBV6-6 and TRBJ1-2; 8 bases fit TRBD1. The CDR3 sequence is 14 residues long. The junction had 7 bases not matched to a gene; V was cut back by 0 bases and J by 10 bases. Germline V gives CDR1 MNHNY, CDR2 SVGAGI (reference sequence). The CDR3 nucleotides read TGTGCCAGCAGTTACTCGAGGACAGGGCTAGTCTACACCTTC. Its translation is CASSYSRTGLVYTF.

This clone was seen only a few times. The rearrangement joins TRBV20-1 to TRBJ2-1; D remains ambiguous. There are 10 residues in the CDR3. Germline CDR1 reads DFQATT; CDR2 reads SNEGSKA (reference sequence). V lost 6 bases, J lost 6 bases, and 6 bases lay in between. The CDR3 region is CSAYLNEQFF. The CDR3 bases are TGCAGTGCCTATCTCAATGAGCAGTTCTTC.

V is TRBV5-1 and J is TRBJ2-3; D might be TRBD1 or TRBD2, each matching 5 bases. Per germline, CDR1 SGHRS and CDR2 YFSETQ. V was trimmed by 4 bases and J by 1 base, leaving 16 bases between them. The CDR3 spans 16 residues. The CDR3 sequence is CASSRTVGTRTDTQYF. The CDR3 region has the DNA TGCGCCAGCAGCCGGACCGTTGGGACCCGCACAGATACGCAGTATTTT. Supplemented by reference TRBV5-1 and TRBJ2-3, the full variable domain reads KAGVTQTPRYLIKTRGQQVTLSCSPISGHRSVSWYQQTPGQGLQFLFEYFSETQRNKGNFPGRFSGRQFSNSRSEMNVSTLELGDSALYLCASSRTVGTRTDTQYFGPGTRLTVL.

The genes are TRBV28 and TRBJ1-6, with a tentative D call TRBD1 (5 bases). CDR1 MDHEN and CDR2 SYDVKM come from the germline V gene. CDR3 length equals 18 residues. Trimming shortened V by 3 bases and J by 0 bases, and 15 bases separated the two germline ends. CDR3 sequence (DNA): TGTGCCAGCAGTTTGGGGGGACCACTAAGCTCCTATAATTCACCCCTCCACTTT. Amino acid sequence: CASSLGGPLSSYNSPLHF.

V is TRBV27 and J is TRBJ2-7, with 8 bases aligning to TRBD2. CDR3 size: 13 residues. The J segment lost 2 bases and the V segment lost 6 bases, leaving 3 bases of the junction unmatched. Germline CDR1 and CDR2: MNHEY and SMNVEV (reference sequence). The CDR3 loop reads CASRPGGAYEQYF. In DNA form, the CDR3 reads TGTGCCAGCAGGCCCGGGGGGGCCTACGAGCAGTACTTC.